These T cell receptor beta chains were read from a single sample in a study of a mutant IDH1 vaccine in newly diagnosed glioma. Assay: immunoSEQ multiplex PCR; the TCRdb copy retains only in-frame clones and omits some. This table holds about 98,000 clones, approximately 90% found once. Material: PBMCs, obtained from a glioma patient treated with radiotherapy, temozolomide or both. The receptors were sampled from a woman aged 50 to 60 with glioma. CDR3s include the opening cysteine and the closing phenylalanine or tryptophan. A D gene is named only where the DNA matches it firmly.

d_gene	v_gene	j_gene	CDR3aa
NA	TRBV29-1	TRBJ1-4	CSVGVNQNEKLFF
TRBD1	TRBV5-1	TRBJ2-7	CASSLGGAVREQYF
NA	TRBV5-1	TRBJ2-7	CASSPQGSYEQYF
TRBD1	TRBV27	TRBJ1-5	CASRGTGALKNQPQHF
NA	TRBV5-1	TRBJ2-7	CASSLGGGGSYEQYF
TRBD1	TRBV28	TRBJ2-7	CASSLSDRDSRYEQYF
NA	TRBV15	TRBJ2-5	CATSKTTRLGFQETQYF
NA	TRBV10-3	TRBJ2-7	CAISETGYEQYF
NA	TRBV16	TRBJ2-3	CASSLGTDTQYF
TRBD1	TRBV7-2	TRBJ2-1	CASSPQGQGNNEQFF
NA	TRBV4-1	TRBJ2-4	CASSQVVQVLAKNIQYF
NA	TRBV11-2	TRBJ2-7	CASSASTNEQYF
NA	TRBV5-1	TRBJ1-1	CASSLGTHMNTEAFF
NA	TRBV27	TRBJ2-2	CASSLQGEPGELFF